This record looks at one TCR beta chain sequence and its context. This sample stems from a study of blood T cell repertoires in COVID-19. The junction had 8 bases not matched to a gene; V was cut back by 4 bases and J by 7 bases. The CDR3 spans 13 residues. The V gene's germline CDR1 is GTSNPN and CDR2 SVGIG (reference sequence). Assay used: immunoSEQ multiplex PCR; TCRdb lists only in-frame clones, some missing. The sample lists 80,000 or so clones; around nine tenths were seen once. The J gene is TRBJ2-3, the V gene TRBV30, with 7 bases matching TRBD2. Sequencing input: peripheral blood. The origin of this receptor is a human donor in a cohort sampled during active COVID-19. The CDR3 here is CAWKVGGSNTQYF. DNA for the CDR3: TGTGCCTGGAAAGTGGGGGGGTCGAATACGCAGTATTTT.